This TCR beta chain was sequenced for a study of control samples from healthy donors and cancer patients. V lost 1 base and J lost 0, with 3 bases in between. This CDR3 is built from 13 residues. Some clones are missing from TCRdb's copy, which holds only in-frame ones; the method was immunoSEQ multiplex PCR. This sample has around 110,000 clones, with about 94% found just once. The chain recombines TRBV12-3 or TRBV12-4 with TRBJ1-1, with D hard to call. The clonotype comes from a man aged 25-40 years in good health. Specimen: blood. This chain's CDR3 is CASSLEVNTEAFF. The CDR3 DNA follows: TGTGCCAGCAGTTTAGAGGTGAACACTGAAGCTTTCTTT.